Below are 2 T cell receptor beta chains sequenced from a single sample in a study of shared clonotypes between healthy human individuals. The protocol was immunoSEQ multiplex PCR, while the TCRdb copy is restricted to in-frame clones and leaves out a portion. The sample has over 750,000 clones; 96% are singletons. It was CD45RO-negative cells, positively selected for CCR7, that made up naive CD8 cells, with terminally differentiated effector memory CD45RA+ cells excluded. Source material: naive CD8+ T cells sorted from blood. The source of these receptors is a man between 25 and 39 years old in good health.

This clone was detected only once. The rearrangement links TRBV28 to TRBJ2-1, with D possibly called TRBD1 or TRBD2 (6 bases each). The CDR3 is made up of 17 amino acids. V was clipped by 3 bases and J by 3 bases, with 18 bases between them. Germline values: CDR1 MDHEN, CDR2 SYDVKM. The CDR3, as DNA: TGTGCCAGCAGTTTGTTCGTAGGCGGGACAAGCTACAATGAGCAGTTCTTC. Translated: CASSLFVGGTSYNEQFF.

The J gene is TRBJ2-3, the V gene TRBV11-2; tentatively, D is TRBD1 (7 bases). The CDR3 is 16 amino acids. Between the trimmed V and J ends, which lost 4 bases and 5 bases, there was a span of 19 bases. The V gene's germline CDR1 is SGHAT and CDR2 FQNNGV. The CDR3 here is CASSYGGGGAVDTQYF. The CDR3 DNA reads as TGTGCCAGCAGCTACGGTGGAGGGGGCGCGGTAGATACGCAGTATTTT. The full variable domain, with the rest looked up from reference TRBV11-2 and TRBJ2-3, is EAGVAQSPRYKIIEKRQSVAFWCNPISGHATLYWYQQILGQGPKLLIQFQNNGVVDDSQLPKDRFSAERLKGVDSTLKIQPAKLEDSAVYLCASSYGGGGAVDTQYFGPGTRLTVL.